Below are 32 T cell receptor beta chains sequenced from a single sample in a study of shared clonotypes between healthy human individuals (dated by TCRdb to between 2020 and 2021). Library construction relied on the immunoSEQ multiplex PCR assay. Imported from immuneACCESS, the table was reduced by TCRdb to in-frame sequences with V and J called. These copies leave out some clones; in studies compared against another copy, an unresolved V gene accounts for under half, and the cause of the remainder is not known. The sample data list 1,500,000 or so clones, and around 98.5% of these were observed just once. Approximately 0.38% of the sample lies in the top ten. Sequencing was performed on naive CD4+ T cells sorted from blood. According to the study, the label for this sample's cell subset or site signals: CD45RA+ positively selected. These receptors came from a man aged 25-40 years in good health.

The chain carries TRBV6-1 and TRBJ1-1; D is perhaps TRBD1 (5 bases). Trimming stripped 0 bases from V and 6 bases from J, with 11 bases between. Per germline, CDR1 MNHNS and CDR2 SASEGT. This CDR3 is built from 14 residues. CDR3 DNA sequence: TGTGCCAGCAGTGAAGCGGGGGGAAGGGCTGAAGCTTTCTTT. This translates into CASSEAGGRAEAFF.

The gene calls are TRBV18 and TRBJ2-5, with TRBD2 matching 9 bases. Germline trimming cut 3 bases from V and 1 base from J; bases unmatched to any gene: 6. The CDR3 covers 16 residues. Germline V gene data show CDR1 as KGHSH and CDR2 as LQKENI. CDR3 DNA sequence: TGTGCCAGCTCACCTATCGCTAGCGGGGTCCAAGAGACCCAGTACTTC. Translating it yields CASSPIASGVQETQYF.

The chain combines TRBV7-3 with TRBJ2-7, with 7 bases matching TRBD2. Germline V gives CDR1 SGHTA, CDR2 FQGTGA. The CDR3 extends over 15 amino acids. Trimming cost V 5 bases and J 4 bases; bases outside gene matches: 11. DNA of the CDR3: TGTGCCAGCAGCCAAACCGGGACTACCCGATACGAGCAGTACTTC. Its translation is CASSQTGTTRYEQYF. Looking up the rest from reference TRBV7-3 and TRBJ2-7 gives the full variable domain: GAGVSQTPSNKVTEKGKYVELRCDPISGHTALYWYRQSLGQGPEFLIYFQGTGAADDSGLPNDRFFAVRPEGSVSTLKIQRTERGDSAVYLCASSQTGTTRYEQYFGPGTRLTVT.

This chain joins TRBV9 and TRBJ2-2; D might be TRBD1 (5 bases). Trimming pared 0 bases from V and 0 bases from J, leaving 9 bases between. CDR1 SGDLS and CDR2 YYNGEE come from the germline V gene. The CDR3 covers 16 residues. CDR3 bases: TGTGCCAGCAGCGTAGCCTGGGGCGCGAACACCGGGGAGCTGTTTTTT. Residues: CASSVAWGANTGELFF.

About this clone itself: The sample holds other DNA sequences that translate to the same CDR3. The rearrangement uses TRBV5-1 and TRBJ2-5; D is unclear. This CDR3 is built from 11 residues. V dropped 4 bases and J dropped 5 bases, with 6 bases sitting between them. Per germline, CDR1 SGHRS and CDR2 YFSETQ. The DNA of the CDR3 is TGCGCCAGCAGCCCAGACGAGACCCAGTACTTC. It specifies CASSPDETQYF.

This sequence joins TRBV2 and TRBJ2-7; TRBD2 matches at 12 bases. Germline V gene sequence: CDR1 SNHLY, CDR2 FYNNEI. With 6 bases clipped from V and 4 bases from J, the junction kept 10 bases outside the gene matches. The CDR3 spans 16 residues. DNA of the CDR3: TGTGCCAGCAGAACCCGGACTAGCGGGATATCTTACGAGCAGTACTTC. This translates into CASRTRTSGISYEQYF.

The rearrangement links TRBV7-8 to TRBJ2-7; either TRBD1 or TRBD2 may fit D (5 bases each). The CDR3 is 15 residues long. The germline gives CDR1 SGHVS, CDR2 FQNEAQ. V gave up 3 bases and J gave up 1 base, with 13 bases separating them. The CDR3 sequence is CASSLMGRVSYEQYF. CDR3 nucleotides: TGTGCCAGCAGCTTGATGGGACGAGTGTCCTACGAGCAGTACTTC.

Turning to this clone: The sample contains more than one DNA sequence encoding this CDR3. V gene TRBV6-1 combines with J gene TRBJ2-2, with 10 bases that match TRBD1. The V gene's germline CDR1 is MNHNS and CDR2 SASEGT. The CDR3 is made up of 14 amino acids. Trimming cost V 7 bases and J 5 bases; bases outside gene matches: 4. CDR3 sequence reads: CASTDRGRTGELFF. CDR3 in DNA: TGTGCCAGCACTGACAGGGGGCGAACCGGGGAGCTGTTTTTT.

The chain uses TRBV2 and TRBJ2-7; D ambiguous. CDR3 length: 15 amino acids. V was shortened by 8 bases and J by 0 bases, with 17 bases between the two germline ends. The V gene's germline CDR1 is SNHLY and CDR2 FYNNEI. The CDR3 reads CASEIGLRFSYEQYF. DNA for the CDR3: TGTGCCAGCGAAATCGGGCTTAGGTTCTCCTACGAGCAGTACTTC.

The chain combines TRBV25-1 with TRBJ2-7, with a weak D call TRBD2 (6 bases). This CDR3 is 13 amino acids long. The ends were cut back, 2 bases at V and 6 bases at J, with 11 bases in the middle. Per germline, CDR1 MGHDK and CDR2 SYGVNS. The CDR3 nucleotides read TGTGCCAGCAGTGAAGCGGGGTCAGCCGAGCAGTACTTC. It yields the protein CASSEAGSAEQYF.

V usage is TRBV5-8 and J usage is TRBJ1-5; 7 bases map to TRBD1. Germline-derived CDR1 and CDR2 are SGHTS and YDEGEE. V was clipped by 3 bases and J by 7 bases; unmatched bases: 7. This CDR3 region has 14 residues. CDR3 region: CASSYRGLGQPQHF. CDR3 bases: TGTGCCAGCAGCTACAGGGGTCTCGGACAGCCCCAGCATTTT.

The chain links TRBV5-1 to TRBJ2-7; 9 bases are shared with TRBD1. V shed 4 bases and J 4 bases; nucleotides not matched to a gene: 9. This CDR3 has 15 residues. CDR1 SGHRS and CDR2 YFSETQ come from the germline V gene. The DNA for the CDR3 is TGCGCCAGCAGCCCAGGAACAGGGGGCTGGTACGAGCAGTACTTC. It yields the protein CASSPGTGGWYEQYF.

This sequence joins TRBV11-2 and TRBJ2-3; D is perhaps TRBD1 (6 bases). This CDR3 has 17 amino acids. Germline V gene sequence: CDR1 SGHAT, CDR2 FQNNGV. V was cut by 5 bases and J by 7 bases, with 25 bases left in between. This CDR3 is CASSVYTGMRGTNTQYF. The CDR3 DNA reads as TGTGCCAGCAGCGTCTACACAGGGATGAGAGGGACAAATACGCAGTATTTT.

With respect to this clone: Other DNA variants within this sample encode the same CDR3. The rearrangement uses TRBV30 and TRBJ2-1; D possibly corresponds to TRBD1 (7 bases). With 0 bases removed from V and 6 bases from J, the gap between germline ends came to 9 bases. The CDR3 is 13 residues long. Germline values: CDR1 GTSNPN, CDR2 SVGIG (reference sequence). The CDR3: CAWSVQGGNEQFF. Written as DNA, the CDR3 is TGTGCCTGGAGTGTCCAGGGGGGCAATGAGCAGTTCTTC.

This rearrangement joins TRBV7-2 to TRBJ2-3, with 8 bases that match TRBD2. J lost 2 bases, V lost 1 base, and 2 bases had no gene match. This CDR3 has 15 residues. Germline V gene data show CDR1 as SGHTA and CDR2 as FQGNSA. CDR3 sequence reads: CASSLVAGPTDTQYF. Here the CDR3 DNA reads TGTGCCAGCAGCTTAGTAGCGGGACCCACAGATACGCAGTATTTT.

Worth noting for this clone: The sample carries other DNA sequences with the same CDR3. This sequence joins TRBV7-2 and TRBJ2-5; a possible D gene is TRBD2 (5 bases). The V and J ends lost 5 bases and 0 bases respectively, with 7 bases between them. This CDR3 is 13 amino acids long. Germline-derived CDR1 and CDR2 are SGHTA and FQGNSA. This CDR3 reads CASSEGYQETQYF. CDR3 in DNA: TGTGCCAGCAGCGAGGGCTACCAAGAGACCCAGTACTTC.

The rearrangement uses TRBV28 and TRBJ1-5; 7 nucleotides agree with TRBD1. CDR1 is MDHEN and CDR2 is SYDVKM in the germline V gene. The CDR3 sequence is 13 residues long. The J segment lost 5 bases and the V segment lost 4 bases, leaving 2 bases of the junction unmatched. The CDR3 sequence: CASSWQGDQPQHF. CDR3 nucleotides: TGTGCCAGCAGTTGGCAGGGGGATCAGCCCCAGCATTTT. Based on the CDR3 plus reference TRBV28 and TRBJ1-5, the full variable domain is DVKVTQSSRYLVKRTGEKVFLECVQDMDHENMFWYRQDPGLGLRLIYFSYDVKMKEKGDIPEGYSVSREKKERFSLILESASTNQTSMYLCASSWQGDQPQHFGDGTRLSIL.

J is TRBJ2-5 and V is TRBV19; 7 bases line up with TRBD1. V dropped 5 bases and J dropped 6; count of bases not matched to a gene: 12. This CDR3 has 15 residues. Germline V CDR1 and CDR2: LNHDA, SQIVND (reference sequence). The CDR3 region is CASSARQGRGQTQYF. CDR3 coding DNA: TGTGCCAGTAGTGCCCGACAGGGAAGAGGCCAGACCCAGTACTTC.

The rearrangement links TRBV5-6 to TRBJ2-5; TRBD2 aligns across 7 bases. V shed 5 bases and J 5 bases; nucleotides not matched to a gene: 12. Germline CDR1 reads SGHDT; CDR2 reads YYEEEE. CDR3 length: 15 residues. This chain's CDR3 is CASRLSGEVLETQYF. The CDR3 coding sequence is TGTGCCAGCAGACTAAGCGGGGAGGTTTTGGAGACCCAGTACTTC.

CDR3 in DNA: TGTGCCAGCAGCGGGAGTGGGCTAGCGGTAGATACGCAGTATTTT. This translates into CASSGSGLAVDTQYF. The chain uses TRBV9 and TRBJ2-3, with 7 bases that match TRBD2. The germline gives CDR1 SGDLS, CDR2 YYNGEE. V was clipped by 3 bases and J by 5 bases; unmatched bases: 9. The CDR3 length is 15 residues.

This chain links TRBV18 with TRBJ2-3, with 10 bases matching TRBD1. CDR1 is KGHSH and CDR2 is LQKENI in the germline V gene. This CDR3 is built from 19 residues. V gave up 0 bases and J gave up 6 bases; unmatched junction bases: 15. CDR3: CASSPPSFTIGQGEDTQYF. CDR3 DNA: TGTGCCAGCTCACCACCTTCATTCACGATCGGACAGGGGGAGGATACGCAGTATTTT.

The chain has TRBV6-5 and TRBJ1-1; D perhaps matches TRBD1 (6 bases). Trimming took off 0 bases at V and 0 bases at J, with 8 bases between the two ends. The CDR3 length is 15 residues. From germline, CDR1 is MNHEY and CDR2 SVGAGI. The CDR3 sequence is CASSYSYRVNTEAFF. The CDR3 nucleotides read TGTGCCAGCAGTTACTCTTACAGGGTGAACACTGAAGCTTTCTTT.

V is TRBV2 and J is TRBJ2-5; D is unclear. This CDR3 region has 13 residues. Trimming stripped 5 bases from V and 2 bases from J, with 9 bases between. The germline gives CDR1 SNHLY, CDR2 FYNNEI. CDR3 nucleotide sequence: TGTGCCAGCAGTTATATCGCACAAGAGACCCAGTACTTC. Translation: CASSYIAQETQYF.

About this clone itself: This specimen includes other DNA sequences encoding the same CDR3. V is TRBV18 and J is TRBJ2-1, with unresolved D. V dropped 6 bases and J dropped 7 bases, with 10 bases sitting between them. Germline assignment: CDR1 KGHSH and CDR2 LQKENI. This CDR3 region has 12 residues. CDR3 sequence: CASSPLENEQFF. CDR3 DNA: TGTGCCAGCTCCCCCCTAGAGAATGAGCAGTTCTTC.

CDR3 nucleotides: TGTGCCAGCAGCTCCCGGATAGCGGGAGCCAGTGGGGAGCAGTTCTTC. It codes for CASSSRIAGASGEQFF. The rearrangement uses TRBV9 and TRBJ2-1, with 9 bases that match TRBD2. V trimming: 4 bases; J trimming: 10 bases; junction bases outside the gene matches: 15. The V gene's germline CDR1 is SGDLS and CDR2 YYNGEE. The CDR3 length is 16 residues.

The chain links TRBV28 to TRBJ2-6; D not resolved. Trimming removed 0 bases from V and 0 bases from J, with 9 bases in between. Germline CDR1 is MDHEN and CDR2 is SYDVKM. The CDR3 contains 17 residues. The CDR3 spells CASSLWVVSSGANVLTF. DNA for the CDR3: TGTGCCAGCAGTTTATGGGTAGTAAGCTCTGGGGCCAACGTCCTGACTTTC.

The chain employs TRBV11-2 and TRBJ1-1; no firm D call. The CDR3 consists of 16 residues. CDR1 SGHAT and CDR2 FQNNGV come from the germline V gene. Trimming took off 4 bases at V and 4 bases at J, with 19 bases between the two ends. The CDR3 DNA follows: TGTGCCAGCAGCTCACCACCTCGAAACAGAATCACTGAAGCTTTCTTT. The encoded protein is CASSSPPRNRITEAFF.

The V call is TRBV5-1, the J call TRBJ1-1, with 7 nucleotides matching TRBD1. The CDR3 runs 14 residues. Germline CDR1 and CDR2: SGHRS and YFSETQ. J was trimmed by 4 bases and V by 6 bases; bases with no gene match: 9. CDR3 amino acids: CASTQGPHGTEAFF. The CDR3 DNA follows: TGCGCCAGCACACAGGGGCCCCATGGCACTGAAGCTTTCTTT.

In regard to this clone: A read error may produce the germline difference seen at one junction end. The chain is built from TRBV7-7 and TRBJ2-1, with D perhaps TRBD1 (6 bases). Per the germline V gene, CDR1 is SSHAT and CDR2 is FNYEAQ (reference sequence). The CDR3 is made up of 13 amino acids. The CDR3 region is CASSTDSGNEQFF. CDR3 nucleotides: TGTGCTAGCAGTACGGACAGTGGCAATGAGCAGTTCTTC.

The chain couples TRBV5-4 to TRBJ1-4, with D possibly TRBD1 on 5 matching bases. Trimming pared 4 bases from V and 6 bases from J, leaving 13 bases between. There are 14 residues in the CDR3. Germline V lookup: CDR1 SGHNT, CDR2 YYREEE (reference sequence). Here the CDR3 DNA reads TGTGCCAGCAGCGACCCCGGGGCAGATGAAAAACTGTTTTTT. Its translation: CASSDPGADEKLFF.

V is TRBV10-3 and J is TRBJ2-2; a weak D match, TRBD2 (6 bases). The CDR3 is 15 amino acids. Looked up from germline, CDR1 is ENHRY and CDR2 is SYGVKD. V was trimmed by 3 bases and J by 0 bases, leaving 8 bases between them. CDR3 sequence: CAISDWTTNTGELFF. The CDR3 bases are TGTGCCATCAGTGATTGGACTACGAACACCGGGGAGCTGTTTTTT.

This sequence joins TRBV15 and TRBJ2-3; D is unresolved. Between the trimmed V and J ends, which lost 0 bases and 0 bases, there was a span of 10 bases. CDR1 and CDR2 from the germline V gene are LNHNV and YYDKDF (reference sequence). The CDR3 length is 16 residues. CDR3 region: CATSRDPAASTDTQYF. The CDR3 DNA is TGTGCCACCAGCAGAGATCCAGCAGCTAGCACAGATACGCAGTATTTT.